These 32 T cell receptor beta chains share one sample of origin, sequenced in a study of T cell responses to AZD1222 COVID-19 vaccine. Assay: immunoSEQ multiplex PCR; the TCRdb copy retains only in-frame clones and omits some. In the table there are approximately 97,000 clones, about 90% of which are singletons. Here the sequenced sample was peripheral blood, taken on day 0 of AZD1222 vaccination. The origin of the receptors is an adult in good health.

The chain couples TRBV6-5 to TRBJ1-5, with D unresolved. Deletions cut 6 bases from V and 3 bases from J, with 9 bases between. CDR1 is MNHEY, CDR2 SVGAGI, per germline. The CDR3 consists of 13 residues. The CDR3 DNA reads TGTGCCAGCAGAGGCCAGGACAATCAGCCCCAGCATTTT. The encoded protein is CASRGQDNQPQHF.

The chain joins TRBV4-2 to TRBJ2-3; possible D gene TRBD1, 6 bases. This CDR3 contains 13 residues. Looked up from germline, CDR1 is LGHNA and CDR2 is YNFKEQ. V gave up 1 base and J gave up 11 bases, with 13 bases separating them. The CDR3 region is CASSQGAQGGQYF. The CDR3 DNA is TGTGCCAGCAGCCAAGGGGCGCAAGGGGGGCAGTATTTT.

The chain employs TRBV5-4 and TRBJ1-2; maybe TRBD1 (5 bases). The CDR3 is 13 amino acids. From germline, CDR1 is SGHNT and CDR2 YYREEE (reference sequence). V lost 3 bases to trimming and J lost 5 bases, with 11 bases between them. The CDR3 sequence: CASSSRDSYGYTF. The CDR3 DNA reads TGTGCCAGCAGCTCACGTGACAGTTATGGCTACACCTTC.

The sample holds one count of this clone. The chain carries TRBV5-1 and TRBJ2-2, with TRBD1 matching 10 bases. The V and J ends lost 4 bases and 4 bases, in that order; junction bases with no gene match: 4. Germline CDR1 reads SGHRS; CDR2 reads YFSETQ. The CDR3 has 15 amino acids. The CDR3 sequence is CASSHWTGGTGELFF. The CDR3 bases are TGCGCCAGCAGCCATTGGACAGGGGGCACCGGGGAGCTGTTTTTT.

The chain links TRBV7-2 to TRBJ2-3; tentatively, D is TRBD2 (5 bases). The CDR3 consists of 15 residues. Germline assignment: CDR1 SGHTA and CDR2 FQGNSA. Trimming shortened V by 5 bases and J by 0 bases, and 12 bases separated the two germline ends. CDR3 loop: CASSEGLLSTDTQYF. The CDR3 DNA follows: TGTGCCAGCAGCGAGGGCCTTCTCAGCACAGATACGCAGTATTTT. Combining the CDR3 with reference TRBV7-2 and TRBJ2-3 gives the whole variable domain GAGVSQSPSNKVTEKGKDVELRCDPISGHTALYWYRQSLGQGLEFLIYFQGNSAPDKSGLPSDRFSAERTGGSVSTLTIQRTQQEDSAVYLCASSEGLLSTDTQYFGPGTRLTVL.

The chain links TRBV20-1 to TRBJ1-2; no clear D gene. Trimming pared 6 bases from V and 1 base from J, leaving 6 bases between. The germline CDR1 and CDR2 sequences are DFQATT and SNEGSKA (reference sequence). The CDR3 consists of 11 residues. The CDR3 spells CSAQDNYGYTF. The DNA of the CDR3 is TGCAGTGCCCAGGATAACTATGGCTACACCTTC.

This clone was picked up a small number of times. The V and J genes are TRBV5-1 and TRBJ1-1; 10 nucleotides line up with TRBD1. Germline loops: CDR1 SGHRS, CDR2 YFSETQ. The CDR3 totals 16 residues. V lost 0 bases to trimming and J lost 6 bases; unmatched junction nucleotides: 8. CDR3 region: CASSLGLGQGMPEAFF. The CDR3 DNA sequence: TGCGCCAGCAGCTTGGGCCTGGGACAGGGGATGCCTGAAGCTTTCTTT.

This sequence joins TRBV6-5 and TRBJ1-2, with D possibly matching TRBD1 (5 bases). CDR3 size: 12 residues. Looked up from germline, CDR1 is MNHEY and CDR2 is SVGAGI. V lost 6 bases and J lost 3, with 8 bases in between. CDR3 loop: CASSQGDYGYTF. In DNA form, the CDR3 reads TGTGCCAGCAGCCAGGGTGACTATGGCTACACCTTC.

The CDR3 sequence is CASSRTSGWDEQFF. The CDR3, as DNA: TGTGCCAGCAGTCGGACTAGCGGTTGGGATGAGCAGTTCTTC. V is TRBV6-2 or TRBV6-3 and J is TRBJ2-1, with TRBD2 identical over 10 bases. The V and J ends lost 5 bases and 8 bases, in that order; junction bases with no gene match: 6. Germline CDR1 is MNHEY and CDR2 is SVGEGT. The CDR3 totals 14 residues.

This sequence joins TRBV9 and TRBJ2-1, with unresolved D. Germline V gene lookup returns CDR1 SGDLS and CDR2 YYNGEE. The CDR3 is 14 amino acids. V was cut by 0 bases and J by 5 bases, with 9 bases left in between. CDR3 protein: CASSVAIHNNEQFF. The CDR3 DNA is TGTGCCAGCAGCGTAGCAATTCATAACAATGAGCAGTTCTTC.

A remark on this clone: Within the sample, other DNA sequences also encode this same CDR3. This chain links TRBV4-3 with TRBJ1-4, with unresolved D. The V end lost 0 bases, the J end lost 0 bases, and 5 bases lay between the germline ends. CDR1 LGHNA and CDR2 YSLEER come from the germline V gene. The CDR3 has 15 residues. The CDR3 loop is CASSQDGATNEKLFF. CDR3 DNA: TGCGCCAGCAGCCAAGACGGTGCAACTAATGAAAAACTGTTTTTT.

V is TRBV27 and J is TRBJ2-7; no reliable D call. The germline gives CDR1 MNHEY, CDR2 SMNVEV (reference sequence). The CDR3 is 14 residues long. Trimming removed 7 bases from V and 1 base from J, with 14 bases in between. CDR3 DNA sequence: TGTGCCAGCACCCAAAACGCAGGATCCTACGAGCAGTACTTC. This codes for CASTQNAGSYEQYF.

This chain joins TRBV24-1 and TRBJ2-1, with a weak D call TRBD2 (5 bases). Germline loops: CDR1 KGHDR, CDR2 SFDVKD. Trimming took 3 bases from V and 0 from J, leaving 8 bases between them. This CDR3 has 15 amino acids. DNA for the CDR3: TGTGCCACCAGTGATGAGGGTAGCTCCTACAATGAGCAGTTCTTC. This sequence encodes CATSDEGSSYNEQFF.

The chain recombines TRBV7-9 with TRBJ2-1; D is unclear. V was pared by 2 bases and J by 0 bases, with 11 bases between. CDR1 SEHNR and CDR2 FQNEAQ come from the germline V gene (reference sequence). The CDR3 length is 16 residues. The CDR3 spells CASSLLRGSSYNEQFF. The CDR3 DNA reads TGTGCCAGCAGCTTACTCCGCGGAAGCTCCTACAATGAGCAGTTCTTC.

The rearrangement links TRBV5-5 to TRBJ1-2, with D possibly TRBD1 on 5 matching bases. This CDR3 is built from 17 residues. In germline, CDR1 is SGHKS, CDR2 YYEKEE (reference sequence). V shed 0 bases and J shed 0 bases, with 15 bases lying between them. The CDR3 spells CASSLDAGRTTNYGYTF. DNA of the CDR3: TGTGCCAGCAGCTTGGACGCGGGGCGGACGACTAACTATGGCTACACCTTC.

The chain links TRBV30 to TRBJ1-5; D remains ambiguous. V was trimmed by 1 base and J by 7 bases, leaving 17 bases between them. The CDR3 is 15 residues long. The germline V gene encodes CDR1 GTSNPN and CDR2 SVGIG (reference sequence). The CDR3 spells CAWSGQDSKGQPQHF. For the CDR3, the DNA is TGTGCCTGGAGTGGTCAGGATTCGAAGGGACAGCCCCAGCATTTT.

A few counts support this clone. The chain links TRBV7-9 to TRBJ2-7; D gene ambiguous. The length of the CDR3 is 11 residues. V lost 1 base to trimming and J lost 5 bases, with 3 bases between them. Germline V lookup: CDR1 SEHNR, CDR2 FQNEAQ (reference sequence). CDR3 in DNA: TGTGCCAGCAGCTTAGTGGACGAGCAGTACTTC. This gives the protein CASSLVDEQYF.

CDR3: CASGPRDSGGSKNIQYF. Written as DNA, the CDR3 is TGTGCCAGCGGCCCCCGGGACAGCGGGGGGTCCAAAAACATTCAGTACTTC. This rearrangement joins TRBV18 to TRBJ2-4; TRBD2 matches 9 bases. Germline V gene lookup returns CDR1 KGHSH and CDR2 LQKENI. The CDR3 has 17 amino acids. Losses at the gene ends were 8 bases for V and 2 bases for J; bases not matched to a gene: 13.

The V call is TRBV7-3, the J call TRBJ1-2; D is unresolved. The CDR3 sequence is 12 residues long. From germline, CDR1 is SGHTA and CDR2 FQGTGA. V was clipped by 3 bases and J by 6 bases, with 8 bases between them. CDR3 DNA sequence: TGTGCCAGCAGCTTGGGTACCGATGGCTACACCTTC. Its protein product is CASSLGTDGYTF.

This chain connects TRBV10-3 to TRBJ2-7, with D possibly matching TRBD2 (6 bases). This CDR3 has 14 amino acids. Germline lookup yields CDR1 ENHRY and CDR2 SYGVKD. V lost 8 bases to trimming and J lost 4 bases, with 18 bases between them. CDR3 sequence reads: CAIVGGGPVYEQYF. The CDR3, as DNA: TGTGCCATCGTGGGAGGCGGGCCTGTGTACGAGCAGTACTTC.

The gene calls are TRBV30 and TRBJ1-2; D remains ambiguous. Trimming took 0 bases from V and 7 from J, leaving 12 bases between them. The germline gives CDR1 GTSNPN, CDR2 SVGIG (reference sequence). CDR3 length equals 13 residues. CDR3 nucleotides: TGTGCCTGGAGTGTACTCACCCCGGCTGGCTACACCTTC. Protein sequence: CAWSVLTPAGYTF.

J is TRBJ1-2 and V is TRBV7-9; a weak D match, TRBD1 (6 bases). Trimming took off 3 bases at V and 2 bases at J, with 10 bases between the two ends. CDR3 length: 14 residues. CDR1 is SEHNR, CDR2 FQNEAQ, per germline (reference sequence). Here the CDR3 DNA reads TGTGCCAGCAGCTTCACAGGGCTCAACTATGGCTACACCTTC. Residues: CASSFTGLNYGYTF.

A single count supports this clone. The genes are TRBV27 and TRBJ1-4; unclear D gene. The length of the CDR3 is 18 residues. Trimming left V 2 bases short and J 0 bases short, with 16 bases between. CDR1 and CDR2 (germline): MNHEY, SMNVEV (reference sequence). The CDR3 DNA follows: TGTGCCAGCAGTTTAAAGCTCCCGGCCCCTACAACTAATGAAAAACTGTTTTTT. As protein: CASSLKLPAPTTNEKLFF. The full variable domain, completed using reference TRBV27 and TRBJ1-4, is EAQVTQNPRYLITVTGKKLTVTCSQNMNHEYMSWYRQDPGLGLRQIYYSMNVEVTDKGDVPEGYKVSRKEKRNFPLILESPSPNQTSLYFCASSLKLPAPTTNEKLFFGSGTQLSVL.

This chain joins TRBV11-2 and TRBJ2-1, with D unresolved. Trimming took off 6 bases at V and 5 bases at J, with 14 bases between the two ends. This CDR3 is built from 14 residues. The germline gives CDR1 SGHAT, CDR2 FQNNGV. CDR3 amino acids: CASRQSTLDNEQFF. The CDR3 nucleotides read TGTGCCAGCAGACAGTCGACCCTCGACAATGAGCAGTTCTTC.

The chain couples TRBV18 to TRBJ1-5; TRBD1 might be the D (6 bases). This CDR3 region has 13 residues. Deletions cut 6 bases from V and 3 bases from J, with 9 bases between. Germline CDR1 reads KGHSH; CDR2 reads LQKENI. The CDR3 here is CASSYRDNQPQHF. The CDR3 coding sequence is TGTGCCAGCTCCTACAGGGACAATCAGCCCCAGCATTTT.

CDR3: CASSFGQGATNYGYTF. CDR3 in DNA: TGTGCCAGCAGTTTTGGACAGGGGGCGACAAACTATGGCTACACCTTC. This sequence joins TRBV4-2 and TRBJ1-2, with 11 bases matching TRBD1. The CDR3 has 16 residues. The germline V gene encodes CDR1 LGHNA and CDR2 YNFKEQ. J lost 2 bases, V lost 6 bases, and 8 bases had no gene match.

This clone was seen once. CDR3 loop: CASRGQGSLYGYTF. The CDR3 coding sequence is TGTGCCAGCCGGGGACAGGGATCGCTCTATGGCTACACCTTC. The rearrangement uses TRBV6-5 and TRBJ1-2, with TRBD1 matching over 9 bases. The V gene's germline CDR1 is MNHEY and CDR2 SVGAGI. V gave up 8 bases and J gave up 4 bases; unmatched junction bases: 8. CDR3 length: 14 amino acids.

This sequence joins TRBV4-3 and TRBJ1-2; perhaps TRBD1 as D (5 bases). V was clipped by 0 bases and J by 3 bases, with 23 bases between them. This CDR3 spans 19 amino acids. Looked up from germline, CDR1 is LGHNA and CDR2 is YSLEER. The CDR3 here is CASSQEQGRLYGADYGYTF. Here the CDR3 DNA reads TGCGCCAGCAGCCAAGAACAAGGTCGCCTCTACGGGGCCGACTATGGCTACACCTTC.

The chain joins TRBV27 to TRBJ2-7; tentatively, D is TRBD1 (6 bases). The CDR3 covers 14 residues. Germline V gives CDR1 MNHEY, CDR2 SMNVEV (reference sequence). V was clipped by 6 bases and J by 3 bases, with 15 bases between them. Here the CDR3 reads CASSLRDKNYEQYF. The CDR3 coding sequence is TGTGCCAGCAGCCTCCGGGACAAGAACTACGAGCAGTACTTC.

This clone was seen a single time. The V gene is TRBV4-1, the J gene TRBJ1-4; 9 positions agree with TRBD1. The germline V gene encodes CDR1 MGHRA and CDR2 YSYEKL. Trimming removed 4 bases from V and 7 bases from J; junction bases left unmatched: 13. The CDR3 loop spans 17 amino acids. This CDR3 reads CASSLDQTGGASEKLFF. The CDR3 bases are TGCGCCAGCAGCCTCGATCAAACAGGGGGCGCTTCTGAAAAACTGTTTTTT.

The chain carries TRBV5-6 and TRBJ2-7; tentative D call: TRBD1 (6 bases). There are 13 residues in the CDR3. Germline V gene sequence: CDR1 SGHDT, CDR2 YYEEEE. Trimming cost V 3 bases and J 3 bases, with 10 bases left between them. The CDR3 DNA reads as TGTGCCAGCAGCTCCGGACAGTACTACGAGCAGTACTTC. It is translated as CASSSGQYYEQYF.

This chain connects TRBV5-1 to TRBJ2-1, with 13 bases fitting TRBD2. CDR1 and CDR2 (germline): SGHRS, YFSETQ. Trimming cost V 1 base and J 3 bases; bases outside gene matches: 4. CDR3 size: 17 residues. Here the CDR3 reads CASSLIGTSGNYNEQFF. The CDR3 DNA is TGCGCCAGCAGCTTGATTGGGACTAGCGGGAACTACAATGAGCAGTTCTTC.